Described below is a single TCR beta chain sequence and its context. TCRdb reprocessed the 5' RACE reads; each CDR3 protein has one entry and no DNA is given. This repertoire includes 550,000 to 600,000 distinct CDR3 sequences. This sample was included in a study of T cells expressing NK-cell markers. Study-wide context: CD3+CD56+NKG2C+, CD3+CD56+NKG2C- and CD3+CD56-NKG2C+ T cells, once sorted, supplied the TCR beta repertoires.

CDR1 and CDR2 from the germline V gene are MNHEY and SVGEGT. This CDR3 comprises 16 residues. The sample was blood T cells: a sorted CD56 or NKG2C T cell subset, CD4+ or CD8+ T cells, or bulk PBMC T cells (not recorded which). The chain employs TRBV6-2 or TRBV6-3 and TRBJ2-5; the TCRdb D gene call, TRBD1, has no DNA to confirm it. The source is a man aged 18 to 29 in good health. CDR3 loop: CASSTPGTPYQETQYF.